The sequence of this TCR beta chain was determined in a study of CD8+ T cells in alopecia areata (dated 2018 in TCRdb). In terms of the full investigation: Treated patients were enrolled in an open-label pilot trial of oral tofacitinib at 5 to 10 mg twice daily for moderate-to-severe alopecia areata. Tofacitinib was administered for 6 to 18 months, and 6 months of follow-up off drug were then conducted to assess delayed response and recurrence. In both human patients and the C3H/HeJ mouse model, the study applied high-throughput TCRbeta sequencing to look at T cell clonal expansion in alopecia areata. Scalp tissue and sorted CD4+ and CD8+ peripheral blood T cells from patchy and totalis/universalis alopecia areata patients and from healthy controls were covered by human TCRbeta sequencing. Biopsies were taken from tofacitinib-treated patients at baseline and again at 4 and 24 weeks into treatment, and several of those patients also had a later scalp biopsy. Scalp clonality was compared among normal scalp (n=4), patchy alopecia areata scalp (n=8), and alopecia totalis/universalis scalp (n=8). RNA was extracted with the PAXgene miRNA kit for fixed scalp, the miRNeasy kit for PBMCs, and the RNeasy kit for mouse skin. TCRbeta CDR3 regions were amplified by immunoSEQ multiplex PCR using 35 Vbeta forward and 13 Jbeta reverse primers.

This clone was seen just once. It has no known antigen specificity. The sample holds no much larger clone one base away, and base qualities are not on file. In light of the paper, this sample's time point label describes: baseline before oral tofacitinib. Lesional scalp punch biopsies and peripheral blood were obtained from alopecia areata patients. PBMCs were separated by density centrifugation and stained for CD3, CD4 and CD8, after which CD4+ and CD8+ T cells were sorted on a FACSAria. Libraries were built with the immunoSEQ multiplex PCR assay. RNA was extracted from all samples and reverse transcribed into cDNA, which served as template for TCR sequencing. SuperScript III was used to make first-strand cDNA, primed with a 2:1 mix of oligo-dT and random hexamers. A synthetic immune receptor repertoire was used to assess amplification bias, and residual bias was removed computationally. Per the original workflow: Raw reads were preprocessed to remove errors, and CDR3 was defined according to IMGT conventions as the region from the conserved cysteine to phenylalanine. Clonality was calculated as 1 minus Shannon entropy normalized by log2 of the number of productive unique TCRs. Scalp TCRbeta sequences were cross-referenced with sorted blood CD4 and CD8 repertoires so that the CD4 or CD8 identity of scalp clones could be inferred. TCRdb took this table from immuneACCESS and kept in-frame rearrangements with V and J called. Such tables lack part of the clones; where checked against another copy, unresolved V genes explain under half of the gap, and the rest is unexplained. V and J calls and clone size are copied from that table; D and trimming were computed from the DNA. In this sample the table shows just over 150,000 clones, around 50% of which occur a single time. The ten largest clones represent approximately 19% of the sample.

Study-wide conclusions, independent of this receptor: Compared with normal scalp, lesional scalp had higher clonality and more expanded CD8+ clones, particularly in alopecia totalis/universalis, a pattern that suggests antigenic drive. Compared with mice, TCR sequences shared between patients were less clear, possibly partly because of HLA diversity across the patient population. Unlike mouse skin, where gammadelta T cells dominate, normal human skin contains resident alphabeta T cells that get sequenced too, which complicates analysis of the scalp TCR repertoire.

The sequence came from a human donor with alopecia areata. Sequenced material: CD8+ T cells sorted from blood, taken at week 0.

The CDR3 region has the sequence CASSLGTIDEQYF. The nucleotide sequence reads TGTGCCAGCAGCTTGGGCACGATCGACGAGCAGTACTTC. Recombination connected TRBV5-6 to TRBJ2-7, with the D gene not clear enough to name. The junction carries 9 bases between V and J, which are trimmed by 0 bases and 5 bases respectively. The germline V gene gives CDR1 as SGHDT and CDR2 as YYEEEE. Inclusive of the bounding cysteine and phenylalanine, the CDR3 is 13 residues long. Only the CDR3 part of the read is kept: 39 bases, read in frame from the first base.